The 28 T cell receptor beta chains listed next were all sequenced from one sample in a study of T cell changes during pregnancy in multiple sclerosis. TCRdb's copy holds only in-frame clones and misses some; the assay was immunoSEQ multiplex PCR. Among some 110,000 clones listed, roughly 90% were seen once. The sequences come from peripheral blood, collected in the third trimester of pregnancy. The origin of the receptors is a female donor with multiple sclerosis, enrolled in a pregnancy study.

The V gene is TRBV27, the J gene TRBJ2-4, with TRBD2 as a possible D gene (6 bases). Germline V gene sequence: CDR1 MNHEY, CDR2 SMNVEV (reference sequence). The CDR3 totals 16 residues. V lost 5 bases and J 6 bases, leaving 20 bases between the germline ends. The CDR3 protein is CASSRTGTDRRNIQYF. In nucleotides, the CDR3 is TGTGCCAGCAGTCGTACCGGGACTGACCGGAGAAACATTCAGTACTTC.

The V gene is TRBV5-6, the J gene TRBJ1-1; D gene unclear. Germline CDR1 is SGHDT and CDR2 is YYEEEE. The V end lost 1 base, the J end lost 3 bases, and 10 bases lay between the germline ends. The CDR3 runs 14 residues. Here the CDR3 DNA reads TGTGCCAGCAGCTTGCGACGGGAAGACACTGAAGCTTTCTTT. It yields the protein CASSLRREDTEAFF.

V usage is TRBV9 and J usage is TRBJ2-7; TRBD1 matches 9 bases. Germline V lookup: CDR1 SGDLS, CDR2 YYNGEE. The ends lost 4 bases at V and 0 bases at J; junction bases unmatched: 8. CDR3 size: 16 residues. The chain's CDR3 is CASSPRGTGSSYEQYF. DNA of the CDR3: TGTGCCAGCAGCCCCCGGGGGACAGGGAGCTCCTACGAGCAGTACTTC. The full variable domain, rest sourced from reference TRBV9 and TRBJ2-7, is DSGVTQTPKHLITATGQRVTLRCSPRSGDLSVYWYQQSLDQGLQFLIQYYNGEERAKGNILERFSAQQFPDLHSELNLSSLELGDSALYFCASSPRGTGSSYEQYFGPGTRLTVT.

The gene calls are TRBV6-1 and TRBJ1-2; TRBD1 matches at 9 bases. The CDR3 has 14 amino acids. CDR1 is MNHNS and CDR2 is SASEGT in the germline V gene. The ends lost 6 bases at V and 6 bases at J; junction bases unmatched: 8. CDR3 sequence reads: CASRDAGQGNGYTF. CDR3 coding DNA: TGTGCCAGCAGAGATGCCGGACAGGGGAATGGCTACACCTTC.

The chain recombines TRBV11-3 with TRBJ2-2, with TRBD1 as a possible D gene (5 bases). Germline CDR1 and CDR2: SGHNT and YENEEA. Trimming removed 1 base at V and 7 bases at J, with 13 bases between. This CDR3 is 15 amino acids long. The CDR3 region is CASSLGQTTGGELFF. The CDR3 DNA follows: TGTGCCAGCAGCTTAGGACAGACAACGGGCGGGGAGCTGTTTTTT.

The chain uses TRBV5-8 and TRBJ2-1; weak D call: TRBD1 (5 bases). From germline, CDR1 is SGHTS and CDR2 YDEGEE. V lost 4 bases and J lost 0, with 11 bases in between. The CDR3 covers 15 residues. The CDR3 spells CASSPWGSSYNEQFF. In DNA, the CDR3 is TGTGCCAGCAGCCCGTGGGGCAGCTCCTACAATGAGCAGTTCTTC.

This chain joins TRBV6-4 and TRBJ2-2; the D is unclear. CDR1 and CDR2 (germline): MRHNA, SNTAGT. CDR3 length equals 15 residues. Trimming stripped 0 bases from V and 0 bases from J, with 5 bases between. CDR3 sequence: CASSDSTANTGELFF. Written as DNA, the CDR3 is TGTGCCAGCAGTGACTCTACAGCGAACACCGGGGAGCTGTTTTTT.

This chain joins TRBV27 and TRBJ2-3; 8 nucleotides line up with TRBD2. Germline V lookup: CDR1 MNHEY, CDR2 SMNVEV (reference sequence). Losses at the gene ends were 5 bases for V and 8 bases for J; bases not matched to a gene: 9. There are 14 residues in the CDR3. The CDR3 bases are TGTGCCAGCAGTGCCACTAGCGGAGCGTCTACGCAGTATTTT. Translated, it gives CASSATSGASTQYF.

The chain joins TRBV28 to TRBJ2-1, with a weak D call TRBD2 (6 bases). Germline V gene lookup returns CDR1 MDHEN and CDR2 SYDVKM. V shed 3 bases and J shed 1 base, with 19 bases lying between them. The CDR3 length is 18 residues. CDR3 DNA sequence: TGTGCCAGCAGTTTTTCCCCCACGGGAGCGGGTTCCTACAATGAGCAGTTCTTC. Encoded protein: CASSFSPTGAGSYNEQFF.

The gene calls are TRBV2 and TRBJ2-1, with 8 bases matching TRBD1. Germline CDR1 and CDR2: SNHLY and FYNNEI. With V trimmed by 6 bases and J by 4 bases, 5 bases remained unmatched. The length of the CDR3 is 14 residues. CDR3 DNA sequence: TGTGCCAGCAGCGAGGACAGGGCGTACAATGAGCAGTTCTTC. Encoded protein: CASSEDRAYNEQFF.

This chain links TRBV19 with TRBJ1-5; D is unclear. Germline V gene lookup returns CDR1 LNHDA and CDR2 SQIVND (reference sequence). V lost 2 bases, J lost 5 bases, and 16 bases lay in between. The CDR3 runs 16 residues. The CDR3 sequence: CASSIPGRITYQPQHF. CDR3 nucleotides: TGTGCCAGTAGTATACCTGGCCGAATCACGTATCAGCCCCAGCATTTT.

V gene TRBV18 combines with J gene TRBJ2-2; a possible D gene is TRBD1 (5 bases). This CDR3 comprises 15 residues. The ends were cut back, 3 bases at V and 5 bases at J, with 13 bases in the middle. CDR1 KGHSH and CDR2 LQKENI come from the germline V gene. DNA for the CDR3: TGTGCCAGCTCACCGGTCAGGGCAGAAACCGGGGAGCTGTTTTTT. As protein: CASSPVRAETGELFF.

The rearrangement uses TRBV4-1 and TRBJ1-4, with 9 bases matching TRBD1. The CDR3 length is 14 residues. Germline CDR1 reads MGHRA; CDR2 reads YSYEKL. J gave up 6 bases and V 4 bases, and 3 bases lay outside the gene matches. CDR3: CASSLRTGDEKLFF. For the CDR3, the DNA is TGCGCCAGCAGCCTAAGGACAGGGGATGAAAAACTGTTTTTT.

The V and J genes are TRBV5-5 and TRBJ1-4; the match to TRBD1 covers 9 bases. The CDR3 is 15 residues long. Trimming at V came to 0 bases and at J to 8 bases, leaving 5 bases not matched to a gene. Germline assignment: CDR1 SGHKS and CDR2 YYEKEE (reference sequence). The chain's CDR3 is CASSLGGQGGEKLFF. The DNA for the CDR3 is TGTGCCAGCAGCTTGGGGGGACAGGGCGGCGAAAAACTGTTTTTT.

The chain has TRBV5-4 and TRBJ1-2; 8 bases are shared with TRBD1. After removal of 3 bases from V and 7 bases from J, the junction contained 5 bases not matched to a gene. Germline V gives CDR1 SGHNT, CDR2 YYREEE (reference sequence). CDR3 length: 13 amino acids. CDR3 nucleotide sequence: TGTGCCAGCAGCTCAGGACAGGGCTCTGGCTACACCTTC. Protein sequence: CASSSGQGSGYTF.

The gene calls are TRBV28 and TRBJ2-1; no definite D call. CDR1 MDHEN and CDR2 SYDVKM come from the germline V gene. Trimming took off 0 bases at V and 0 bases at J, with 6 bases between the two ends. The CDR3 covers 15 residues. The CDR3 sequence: CASSLWSASYNEQFF. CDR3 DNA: TGTGCCAGCAGTTTATGGAGTGCCTCCTACAATGAGCAGTTCTTC.

DNA of the CDR3: TGTGCCAGCAGCAGGGACACTCAGCCCCAGCATTTT. The encoded protein is CASSRDTQPQHF. The V and J genes are TRBV6-6 and TRBJ1-5, with D possibly being TRBD1 (6 bases). The V gene lost 6 bases and the J gene lost 6 bases, with 9 bases spanning the gap. Per the germline V gene, CDR1 is MNHNY and CDR2 is SVGAGI (reference sequence). CDR3 length equals 12 residues.

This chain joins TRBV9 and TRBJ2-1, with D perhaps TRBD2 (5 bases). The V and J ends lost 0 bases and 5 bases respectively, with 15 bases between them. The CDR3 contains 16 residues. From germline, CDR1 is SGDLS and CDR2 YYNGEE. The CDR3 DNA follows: TGTGCCAGCAGCGTAGGAGAGGGCCTAGGGAACAATGAGCAGTTCTTC. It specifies CASSVGEGLGNNEQFF.

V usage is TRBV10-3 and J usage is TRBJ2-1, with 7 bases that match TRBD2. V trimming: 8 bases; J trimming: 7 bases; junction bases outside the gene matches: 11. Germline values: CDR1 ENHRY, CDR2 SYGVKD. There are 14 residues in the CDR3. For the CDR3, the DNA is TGTGCCATCTTTGGCGGGGGAACCGCGAATGAGCAGTTCTTC. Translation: CAIFGGGTANEQFF.

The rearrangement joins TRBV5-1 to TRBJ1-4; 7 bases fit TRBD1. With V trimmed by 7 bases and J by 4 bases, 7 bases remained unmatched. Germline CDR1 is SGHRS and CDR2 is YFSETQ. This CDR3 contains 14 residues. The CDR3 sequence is CASRETGFNEKLFF. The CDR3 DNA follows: TGCGCCAGCCGGGAGACAGGGTTTAATGAAAAACTGTTTTTT.

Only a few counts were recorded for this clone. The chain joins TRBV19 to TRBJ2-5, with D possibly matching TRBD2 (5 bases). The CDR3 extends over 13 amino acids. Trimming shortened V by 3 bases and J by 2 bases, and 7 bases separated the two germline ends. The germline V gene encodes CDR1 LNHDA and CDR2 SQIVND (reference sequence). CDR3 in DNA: TGTGCCAGTAGTATTAGGAGGCAAGAGACCCAGTACTTC. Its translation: CASSIRRQETQYF.

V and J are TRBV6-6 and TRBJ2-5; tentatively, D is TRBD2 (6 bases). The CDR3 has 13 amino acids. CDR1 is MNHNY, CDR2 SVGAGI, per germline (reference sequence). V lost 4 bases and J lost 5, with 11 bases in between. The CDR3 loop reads CASSWGLGETQYF. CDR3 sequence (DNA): TGTGCCAGCAGTTGGGGACTTGGGGAGACCCAGTACTTC.

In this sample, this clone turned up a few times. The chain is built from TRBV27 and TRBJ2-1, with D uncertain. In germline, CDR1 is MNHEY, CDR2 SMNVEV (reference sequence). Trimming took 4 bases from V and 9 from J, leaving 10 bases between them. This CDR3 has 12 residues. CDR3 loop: CASSYSKREQFF. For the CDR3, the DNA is TGTGCCAGCAGTTATTCGAAGCGTGAGCAGTTCTTC.

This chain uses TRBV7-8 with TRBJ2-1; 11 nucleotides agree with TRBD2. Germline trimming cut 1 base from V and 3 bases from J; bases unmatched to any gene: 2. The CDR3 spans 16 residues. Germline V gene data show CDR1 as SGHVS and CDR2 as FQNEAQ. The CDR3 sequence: CASSLGTSGSYNEQFF. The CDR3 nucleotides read TGTGCCAGCAGCTTAGGAACTAGCGGGAGCTACAATGAGCAGTTCTTC.

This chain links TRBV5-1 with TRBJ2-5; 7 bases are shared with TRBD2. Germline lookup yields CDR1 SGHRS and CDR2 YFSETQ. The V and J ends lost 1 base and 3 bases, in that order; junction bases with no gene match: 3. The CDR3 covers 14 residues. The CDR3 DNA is TGCGCCAGCAGCTTGACTAGCGAAAAAGAGACCCAGTACTTC. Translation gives CASSLTSEKETQYF.

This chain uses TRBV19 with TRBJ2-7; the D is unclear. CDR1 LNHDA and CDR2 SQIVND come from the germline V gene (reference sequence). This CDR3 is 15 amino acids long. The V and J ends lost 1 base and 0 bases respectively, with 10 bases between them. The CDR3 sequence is CASSIGEPSSYEQYF. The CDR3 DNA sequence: TGTGCCAGTAGTATAGGAGAACCGAGCTCCTACGAGCAGTACTTC. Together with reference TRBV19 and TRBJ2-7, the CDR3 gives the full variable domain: DGGITQSPKYLFRKEGQNVTLSCEQNLNHDAMYWYRQDPGQGLRLIYYSQIVNDFQKGDIAEGYSVSREKKESFPLTVTSAQKNPTAFYLCASSIGEPSSYEQYFGPGTRLTVT.

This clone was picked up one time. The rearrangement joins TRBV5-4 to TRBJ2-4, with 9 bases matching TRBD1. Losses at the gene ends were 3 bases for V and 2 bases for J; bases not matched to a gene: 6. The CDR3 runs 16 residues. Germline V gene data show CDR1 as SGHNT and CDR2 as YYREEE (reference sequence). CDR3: CASSSPGQGTKNIQYF. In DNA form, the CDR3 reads TGTGCCAGCAGCTCCCCGGGACAGGGAACCAAAAACATTCAGTACTTC.

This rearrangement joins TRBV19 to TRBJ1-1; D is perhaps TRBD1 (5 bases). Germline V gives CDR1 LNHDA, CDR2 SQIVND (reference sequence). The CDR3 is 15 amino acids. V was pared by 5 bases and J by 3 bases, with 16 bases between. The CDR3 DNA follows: TGTGCCAGTAGTTTGATGACAGCCTTTGACACTGAAGCTTTCTTT. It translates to CASSLMTAFDTEAFF.